The 31 T cell receptor beta chains reported below all come from one sample, sequenced in a study of T cell responses to AZD1222 COVID-19 vaccine (dated by TCRdb to about 2021). The label giving this sample's time point can be read as: baseline before first vaccination. The library was obtained by the immunoSEQ multiplex PCR assay. The clones in this table, taken by TCRdb from immuneACCESS, are in-frame only. Not every clone is retained; where verified, under half of the shortfall comes from an unresolved V gene, and the cause of the rest is unknown. In this sample the table shows approximately 150,000 clones, 92% of which occur a single time. Approximately 2.2% of the sample rests with the top ten. This specimen consisted of peripheral blood, obtained on day 0 of AZD1222 vaccination. The receptors were gathered from an adult in good health.

The chain uses TRBV27 and TRBJ1-4, with D hard to call. V was cut by 2 bases and J by 9 bases, with 13 bases left in between. The CDR3 runs to 14 residues. In germline, CDR1 is MNHEY, CDR2 SMNVEV (reference sequence). This CDR3 reads CASSLSQDVKKLFF. CDR3 nucleotides: TGTGCCAGCAGTTTAAGTCAGGACGTGAAAAAACTGTTTTTT.

The chain couples TRBV5-1 to TRBJ2-7; tentative D call: TRBD2 (6 bases). Per germline, CDR1 SGHRS and CDR2 YFSETQ. Trimming pared 4 bases from V and 0 bases from J, leaving 8 bases between. The length of the CDR3 is 13 residues. CDR3 DNA sequence: TGCGCCAGCAGCGCCGGGAGCTCCTACGAGCAGTACTTC. Encoded protein: CASSAGSSYEQYF.

This chain links TRBV7-3 with TRBJ2-2; TRBD2 agrees at 12 bases. This CDR3 is 16 amino acids long. V lost 6 bases, J lost 5 bases, and 7 bases stayed unmatched. Germline V CDR1 and CDR2: SGHTA, FQGTGA. The CDR3 DNA is TGTGCCAGCAGTCCTAAAGGGACTAGCGGGACCGGGGAGCTGTTTTTT. Translation: CASSPKGTSGTGELFF.

This rearrangement joins TRBV27 to TRBJ2-7; the match to TRBD2 covers 7 bases. This CDR3 region has 15 residues. The germline gives CDR1 MNHEY, CDR2 SMNVEV (reference sequence). V lost 4 bases and J lost 0; bases outside the gene matches: 6. For the CDR3, the DNA is TGTGCCAGCAGTTCGAGGACTAGTTTCTCCTACGAGCAGTACTTC. It translates to CASSSRTSFSYEQYF.

The gene calls are TRBV3-1 (or the pseudogene TRBV3-2) and TRBJ2-3; 9 positions match TRBD1. The germline V gene encodes CDR1 LGHDT and CDR2 YNNKEL (reference sequence). The CDR3 has 12 residues. With V trimmed by 6 bases and J by 14 bases, 9 bases remained unmatched. The CDR3 sequence: CASRPGTGRPYF. DNA for the CDR3: TGTGCCAGCAGACCAGGGACAGGGCGTCCGTATTTT.

The chain recombines TRBV6-5 with TRBJ2-1; D gene uncertain. This CDR3 has 15 residues. With 5 bases removed from V and 3 bases from J, the gap between germline ends came to 14 bases. Germline CDR1 reads MNHEY; CDR2 reads SVGAGI. The CDR3: CASSLSGNGYNEQFF. The CDR3 region has the DNA TGTGCCAGCAGTCTCTCGGGCAACGGCTACAATGAGCAGTTCTTC.

As regards this clone: The junction departs from the called germline gene at one end, perhaps through a read error. For the CDR3, the DNA is TGTGCCAGCAGCCAAGAGAGTAGCGGGAGGCGGAGAATCTTC. Translation gives CASSQESSGRRRIF. The chain carries TRBV3-1 (or the pseudogene TRBV3-2) and TRBJ2-1, with 10 bases that match TRBD2. The CDR3 covers 14 residues. In germline, CDR1 is LGHDT, CDR2 YNNKEL (reference sequence).

J is TRBJ1-3 and V is TRBV19, with D possibly being TRBD1 (6 bases). V was clipped by 0 bases and J by 0 bases, with 15 bases between them. The germline V gene has CDR1 LNHDA and CDR2 SQIVND (reference sequence). CDR3 length: 18 amino acids. CDR3 region: CASSIDLRGICSGNTIYF. CDR3 nucleotide sequence: TGTGCCAGTAGTATAGATCTGAGGGGGATATGCTCTGGAAACACCATATATTTT.

This clone was counted a few times. The chain combines TRBV7-6 with TRBJ2-7, with 9 bases identical to TRBD1. V gave up 1 base and J gave up 2 bases; unmatched junction bases: 0. This CDR3 has 14 amino acids. The germline V gene encodes CDR1 SGHVS and CDR2 FNYEAQ. The CDR3 coding sequence is TGTGCCAGCAGCTTAGACAGGGGGCCCTACGAGCAGTACTTC. This gives the protein CASSLDRGPYEQYF.

The genes are TRBV7-9 and TRBJ1-1; 8 bases match TRBD1. J lost 4 bases, V lost 11 bases, and 3 bases had no gene match. CDR3 length: 11 amino acids. Germline V lookup: CDR1 SEHNR, CDR2 FQNEAQ (reference sequence). This chain's CDR3 is CAAQGATEAFF. CDR3 sequence (DNA): TGTGCCGCGCAGGGGGCCACTGAAGCTTTCTTT.

J is TRBJ1-2 and V is TRBV28; the D is unclear. V lost 3 bases, J lost 3 bases, and 20 bases lay in between. Germline V gene sequence: CDR1 MDHEN, CDR2 SYDVKM. This CDR3 is 17 amino acids long. The CDR3 DNA is TGTGCCAGCAGTTTTAGTGTGGGAGACCCAGCGGACTATGGCTACACCTTC. Amino acids: CASSFSVGDPADYGYTF.

The V call is TRBV21-1, the J call TRBJ1-1; the table names TRBD1, a call not compared with the DNA. TRBV21-1 is termed a pseudogene. The CDR3 is 14 residues long. CDR3 loop: CASSKRGKYTEAFF. The CDR3 bases are TGTGCCAGCAGCAAAAGGGGTAAATATACTGAAGCTTTCTTT.

The chain carries TRBV5-1 and TRBJ2-1; 8 bases line up with TRBD2. This CDR3 is 17 amino acids long. After removal of 4 bases from V and 0 bases from J, the junction contained 9 bases not matched to a gene. Per the germline V gene, CDR1 is SGHRS and CDR2 is YFSETQ. CDR3 nucleotide sequence: TGCGCCAGCAGCCGTATAGCGGGGTCGAGCTCCTACAATGAGCAGTTCTTC. It is translated as CASSRIAGSSSYNEQFF.

The gene calls are TRBV20-1 and TRBJ1-2; no clear D. CDR3 length: 14 residues. V shed 3 bases and J shed 4 bases, with 15 bases lying between them. Germline CDR1 reads DFQATT; CDR2 reads SNEGSKA (reference sequence). The CDR3 bases are TGCAGTGCTAGTGGAGGGCGCGTCCCCTATGGCTACACCTTC. As protein: CSASGGRVPYGYTF.

This chain links TRBV6-2 or TRBV6-3 with TRBJ2-7; weak D call: TRBD1 (5 bases). Trimming removed 3 bases at V and 6 bases at J, with 12 bases between. This CDR3 contains 13 residues. CDR1 is MNHEY, CDR2 SVGEGT, per germline. CDR3 sequence reads: CASSYKDKGEQYF. CDR3 bases: TGTGCCAGCAGTTATAAGGACAAGGGCGAGCAGTACTTC.

V gene TRBV19 combines with J gene TRBJ1-1; D not certain. The length of the CDR3 is 15 residues. Germline assignment: CDR1 LNHDA and CDR2 SQIVND (reference sequence). Trimming removed 6 bases at V and 1 base at J, with 15 bases between. CDR3 nucleotides: TGTGCCAGTAGCGGACCCCGGGAGTGGAACACTGAAGCTTTCTTT. As protein: CASSGPREWNTEAFF.

This chain uses TRBV27 with TRBJ1-1; no clear D. Trimming stripped 7 bases from V and 4 bases from J, with 19 bases between. The CDR3 sequence is 15 residues long. CDR1 is MNHEY, CDR2 SMNVEV, per germline (reference sequence). CDR3 amino acids: CASTPQARWGTEAFF. CDR3 DNA: TGTGCCAGCACCCCTCAGGCGCGTTGGGGCACTGAAGCTTTCTTT.

The chain has TRBV12-3 or TRBV12-4 and TRBJ1-2, with D unclear. The CDR3 length is 12 residues. The V and J ends lost 2 bases and 8 bases respectively, with 9 bases between them. The CDR3 nucleotides read TGTGCCAGCAGTTTATGGGCCGAAGGCTACACCTTC. It encodes CASSLWAEGYTF.

The sample holds one count of this clone. The chain uses TRBV7-3 and TRBJ2-3; D is undetermined. The germline CDR1 and CDR2 sequences are SGHTA and FQGTGA. V was pared by 1 base and J by 5 bases, with 4 bases between. The CDR3 is 12 amino acids. Here the CDR3 DNA reads TGTGCCAGCAGCTTAAGCGGAGATACGCAGTATTTT. This encodes CASSLSGDTQYF.

The chain has TRBV30 and TRBJ2-5, with 10 bases lining up with TRBD2. Per the germline V gene, CDR1 is GTSNPN and CDR2 is SVGIG (reference sequence). The CDR3 length is 16 residues. The V gene end was trimmed by 3 bases and the J gene end by 7 bases; junction bases not matched to a gene: 14. The CDR3 nucleotides read TGTGCCTGGAGACCAACTAGCGGGATGGGGTTTGGGACCCAGTACTTC. This translates into CAWRPTSGMGFGTQYF.

This chain uses TRBV19 with TRBJ2-5; D is possibly TRBD1 (5 bases). CDR1 LNHDA and CDR2 SQIVND come from the germline V gene (reference sequence). CDR3 length equals 15 residues. V dropped 1 base and J dropped 4 bases, with 13 bases sitting between them. The CDR3 loop reads CASSIGTRVGETQYF. The CDR3 coding sequence is TGTGCCAGTAGTATAGGTACCAGGGTAGGAGAGACCCAGTACTTC.

The J gene is TRBJ2-6, the V gene TRBV6-6; D is uncertain. Germline V lookup: CDR1 MNHNY, CDR2 SVGAGI (reference sequence). The CDR3 is made up of 12 amino acids. Between the trimmed V and J ends, which lost 11 bases and 0 bases, there was a span of 5 bases. CDR3 nucleotide sequence: TGTGCCGGCCTCTCTGGGGCCAACGTCCTGACTTTC. Protein product: CAGLSGANVLTF.

The V and J genes are TRBV7-9 and TRBJ1-6; D is unclear. The CDR3 runs to 11 residues. From germline, CDR1 is SEHNR and CDR2 FQNEAQ (reference sequence). The V end lost 1 base, the J end lost 13 bases, and 5 bases lay between the germline ends. CDR3 in amino acids: CASSLEGPLHF. CDR3 bases: TGTGCCAGCAGCTTAGAAGGCCCCCTCCACTTT.

This sequence joins TRBV6-5 and TRBJ1-2; maybe TRBD1 (6 bases). The germline gives CDR1 MNHEY, CDR2 SVGAGI. Deletions cut 10 bases from V and 7 bases from J, with 16 bases between. This CDR3 is 12 amino acids long. The DNA for the CDR3 is TGTGCCAACAGCCAACGGGGGCTTGGCTACACCTTC. It yields the protein CANSQRGLGYTF.

This rearrangement joins TRBV11-2 to TRBJ2-1; 15 bases are shared with TRBD2. The ends lost 1 base at V and 9 bases at J; junction bases unmatched: 10. In germline, CDR1 is SGHAT, CDR2 FQNNGV. This CDR3 is 18 amino acids long. The CDR3 DNA is TGTGCCAGCAGCTTAGTCCCGCAGGGACTAGCGGGAGGAGGTGAGCAGTTCTTC. Translating gives CASSLVPQGLAGGGEQFF.

The chain joins TRBV19 to TRBJ1-5; 7 positions agree with TRBD1. J lost 5 bases, V lost 5 bases, and 6 bases had no gene match. Germline values: CDR1 LNHDA, CDR2 SQIVND (reference sequence). There are 14 residues in the CDR3. Here the CDR3 reads CASSPMTGYQPQHF. The CDR3 coding sequence is TGTGCCAGTAGTCCAATGACAGGGTATCAGCCCCAGCATTTT.

J is TRBJ1-5 and V is TRBV7-9; possibly TRBD1 for D (6 bases). The germline V gene encodes CDR1 SEHNR and CDR2 FQNEAQ (reference sequence). The CDR3 totals 14 residues. V lost 5 bases and J lost 2, with 10 bases in between. The DNA for the CDR3 is TGTGCCAGCAGCCCAGGGGAGGGCAATCAGCCCCAGCATTTT. Translation: CASSPGEGNQPQHF.

The rearrangement uses TRBV6-1 and TRBJ1-5; no reliable D call. This CDR3 comprises 16 residues. The germline V gene encodes CDR1 MNHNS and CDR2 SASEGT. V gave up 1 base and J gave up 5 bases, with 15 bases separating them. The DNA for the CDR3 is TGTGCCAGCAGTGAAGATCAGATTAATCCATATCAGCCCCAGCATTTT. Its protein product is CASSEDQINPYQPQHF.

This rearrangement joins TRBV28 to TRBJ1-3; D not certain. Trimming pared 3 bases from V and 7 bases from J, leaving 4 bases between. The CDR3 loop spans 11 amino acids. The germline gives CDR1 MDHEN, CDR2 SYDVKM. The DNA of the CDR3 is TGTGCCAGCAGTTTGCTCAACACCATATATTTT. Its protein is CASSLLNTIYF.

This chain connects TRBV5-4 to TRBJ1-1, with 10 bases fitting TRBD1. This CDR3 spans 14 amino acids. V gave up 3 bases and J gave up 3 bases; unmatched junction bases: 2. CDR1 is SGHNT, CDR2 YYREEE, per germline (reference sequence). In nucleotides, the CDR3 is TGTGCCAGCAGCTGGGACAGGGGTGACACTGAAGCTTTCTTT. This encodes CASSWDRGDTEAFF.

This chain links TRBV27 with TRBJ1-6; TRBD1 matches 8 bases. CDR1 and CDR2 (germline): MNHEY, SMNVEV (reference sequence). With 5 bases clipped from V and 10 bases from J, the junction kept 13 bases outside the gene matches. The CDR3 is 16 residues long. The CDR3 DNA is TGTGCCAGCAGTCGGCGTACAGGGGGTTTTGGCTCACCCCTCCACTTT. Residues: CASSRRTGGFGSPLHF.